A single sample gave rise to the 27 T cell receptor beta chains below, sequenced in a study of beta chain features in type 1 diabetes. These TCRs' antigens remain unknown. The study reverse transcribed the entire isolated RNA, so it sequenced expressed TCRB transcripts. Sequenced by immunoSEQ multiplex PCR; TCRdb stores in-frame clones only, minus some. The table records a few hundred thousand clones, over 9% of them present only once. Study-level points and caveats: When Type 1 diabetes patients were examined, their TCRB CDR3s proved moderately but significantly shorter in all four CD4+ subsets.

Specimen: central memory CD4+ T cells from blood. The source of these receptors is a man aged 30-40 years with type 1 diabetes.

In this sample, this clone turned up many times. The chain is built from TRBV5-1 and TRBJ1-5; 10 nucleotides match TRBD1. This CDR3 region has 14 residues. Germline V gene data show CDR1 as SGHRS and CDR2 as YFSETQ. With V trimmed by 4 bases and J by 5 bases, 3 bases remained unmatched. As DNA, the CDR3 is TGCGCCAGCAGCGGGGGGACAGGGGATCAGCCCCAGCATTTT. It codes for CASSGGTGDQPQHF.

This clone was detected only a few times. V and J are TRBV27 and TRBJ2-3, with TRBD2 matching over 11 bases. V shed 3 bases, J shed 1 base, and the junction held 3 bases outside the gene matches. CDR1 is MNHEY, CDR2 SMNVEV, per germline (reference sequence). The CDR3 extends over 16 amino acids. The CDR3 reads CASSLLAGGGTDTQYF. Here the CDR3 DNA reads TGTGCCAGCAGTTTGTTAGCGGGAGGGGGCACAGATACGCAGTATTTT.

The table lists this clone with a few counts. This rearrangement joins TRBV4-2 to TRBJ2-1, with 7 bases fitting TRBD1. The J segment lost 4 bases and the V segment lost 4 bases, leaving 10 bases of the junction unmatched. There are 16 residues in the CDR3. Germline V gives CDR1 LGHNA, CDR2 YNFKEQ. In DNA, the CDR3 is TGTGCCAGCAGCCCGGGACAGACATTGGGGTACAATGAGCAGTTCTTC. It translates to CASSPGQTLGYNEQFF.

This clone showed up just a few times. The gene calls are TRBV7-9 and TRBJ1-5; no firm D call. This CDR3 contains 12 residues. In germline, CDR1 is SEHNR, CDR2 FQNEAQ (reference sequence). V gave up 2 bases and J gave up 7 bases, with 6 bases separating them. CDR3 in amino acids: CASSLLGQPQHF. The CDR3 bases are TGTGCCAGCAGCTTATTAGGACAGCCCCAGCATTTT.

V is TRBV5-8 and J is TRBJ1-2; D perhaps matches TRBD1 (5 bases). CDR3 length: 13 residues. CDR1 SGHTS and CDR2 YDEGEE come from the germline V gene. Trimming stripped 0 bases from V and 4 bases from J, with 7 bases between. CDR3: CASSLGQIYGYTF. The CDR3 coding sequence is TGTGCCAGCAGCTTGGGACAGATCTATGGCTACACCTTC.

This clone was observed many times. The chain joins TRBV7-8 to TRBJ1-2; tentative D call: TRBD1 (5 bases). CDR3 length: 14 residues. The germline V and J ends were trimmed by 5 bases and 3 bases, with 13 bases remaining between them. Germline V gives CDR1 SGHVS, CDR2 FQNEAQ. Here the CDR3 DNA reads TGTGCCAGCAGCCTAACGCCCAGGGACTATGGCTACACCTTC. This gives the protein CASSLTPRDYGYTF.

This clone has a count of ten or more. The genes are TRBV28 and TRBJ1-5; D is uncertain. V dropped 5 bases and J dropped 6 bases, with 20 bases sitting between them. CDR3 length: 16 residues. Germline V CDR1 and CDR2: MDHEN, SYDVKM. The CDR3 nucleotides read TGTGCCAGCAGTCCCCCCCGGGAATGGTTGGGTCAGCCCCAGCATTTT. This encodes CASSPPREWLGQPQHF.

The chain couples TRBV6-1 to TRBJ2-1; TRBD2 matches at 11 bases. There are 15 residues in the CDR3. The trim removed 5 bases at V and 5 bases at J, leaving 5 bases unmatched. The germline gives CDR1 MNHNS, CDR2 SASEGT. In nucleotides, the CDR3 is TGTGCCAGCAGTTCTCCTAGCGGGAGGAACAATGAGCAGTTCTTC. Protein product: CASSSPSGRNNEQFF.

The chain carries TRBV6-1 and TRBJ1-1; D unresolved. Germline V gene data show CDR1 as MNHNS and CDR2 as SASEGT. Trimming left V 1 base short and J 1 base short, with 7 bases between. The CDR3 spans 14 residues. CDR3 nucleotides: TGTGCCAGCAGTGAAGGGATAGAGAACACTGAAGCTTTCTTT. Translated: CASSEGIENTEAFF.

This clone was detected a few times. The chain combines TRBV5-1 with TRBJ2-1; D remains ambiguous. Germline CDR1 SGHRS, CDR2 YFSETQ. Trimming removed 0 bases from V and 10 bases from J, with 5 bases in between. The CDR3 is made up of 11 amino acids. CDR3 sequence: CASSLGVEQFF. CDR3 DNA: TGCGCCAGCAGCTTGGGGGTAGAGCAGTTCTTC.

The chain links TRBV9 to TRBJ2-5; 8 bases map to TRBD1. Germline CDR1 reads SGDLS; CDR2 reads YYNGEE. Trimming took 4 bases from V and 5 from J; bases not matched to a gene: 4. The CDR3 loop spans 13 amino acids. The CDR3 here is CASSRGQGETQYF. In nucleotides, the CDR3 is TGTGCCAGCAGCCGAGGACAGGGCGAGACCCAGTACTTC.

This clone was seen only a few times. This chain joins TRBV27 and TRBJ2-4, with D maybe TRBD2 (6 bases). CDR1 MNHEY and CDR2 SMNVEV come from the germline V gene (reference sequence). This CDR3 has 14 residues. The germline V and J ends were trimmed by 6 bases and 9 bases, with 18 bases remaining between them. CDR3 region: CASSTTVRGGIQYF. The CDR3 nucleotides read TGTGCCAGCAGCACAACGGTACGGGGAGGCATTCAGTACTTC.

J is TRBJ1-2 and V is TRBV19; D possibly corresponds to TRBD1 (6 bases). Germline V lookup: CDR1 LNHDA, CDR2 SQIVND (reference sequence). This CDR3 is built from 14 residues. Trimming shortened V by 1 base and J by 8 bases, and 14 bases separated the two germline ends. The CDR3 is CASSIAQTGRGYTF. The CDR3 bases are TGTGCCAGTAGTATAGCCCAAACAGGGCGCGGCTACACCTTC.

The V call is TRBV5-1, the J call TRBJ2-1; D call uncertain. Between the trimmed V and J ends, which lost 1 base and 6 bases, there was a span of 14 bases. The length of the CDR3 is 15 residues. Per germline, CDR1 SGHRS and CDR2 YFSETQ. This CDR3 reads CASSLTNVGVNEQFF. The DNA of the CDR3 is TGCGCCAGCAGCTTGACCAACGTAGGAGTCAATGAGCAGTTCTTC. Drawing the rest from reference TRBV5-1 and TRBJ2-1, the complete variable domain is KAGVTQTPRYLIKTRGQQVTLSCSPISGHRSVSWYQQTPGQGLQFLFEYFSETQRNKGNFPGRFSGRQFSNSRSEMNVSTLELGDSALYLCASSLTNVGVNEQFFGPGTRLTVL.

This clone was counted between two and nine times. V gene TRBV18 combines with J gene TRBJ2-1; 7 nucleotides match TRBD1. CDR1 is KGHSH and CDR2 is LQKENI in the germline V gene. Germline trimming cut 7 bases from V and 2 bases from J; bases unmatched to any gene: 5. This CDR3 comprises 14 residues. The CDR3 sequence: CASFQGVPYNEQFF. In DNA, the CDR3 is TGTGCCAGCTTCCAGGGGGTCCCCTACAATGAGCAGTTCTTC.

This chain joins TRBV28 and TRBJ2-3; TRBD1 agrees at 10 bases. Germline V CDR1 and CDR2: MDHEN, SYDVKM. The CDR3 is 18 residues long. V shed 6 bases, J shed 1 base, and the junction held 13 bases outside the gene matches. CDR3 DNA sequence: TGTGCCAGCAGGGCATCCGGGACAGGGGCGTGGGGCACAGATACGCAGTATTTT. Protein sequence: CASRASGTGAWGTDTQYF.

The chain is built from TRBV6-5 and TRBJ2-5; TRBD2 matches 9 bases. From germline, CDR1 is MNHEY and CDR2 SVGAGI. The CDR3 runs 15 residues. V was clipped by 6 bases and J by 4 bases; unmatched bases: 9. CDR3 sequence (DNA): TGTGCCAGCAGAAGACTAGCGGCTCGAGGAGAGACCCAGTACTTC. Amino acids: CASRRLAARGETQYF.

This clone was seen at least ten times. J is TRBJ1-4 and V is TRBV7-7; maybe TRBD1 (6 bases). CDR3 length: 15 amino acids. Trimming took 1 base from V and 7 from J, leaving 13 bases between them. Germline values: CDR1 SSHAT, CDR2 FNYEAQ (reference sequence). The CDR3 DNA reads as TGTGCCAGCAGCTTAGAGCGGGGGCTAGGTGAAAAACTGTTTTTT. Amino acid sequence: CASSLERGLGEKLFF.

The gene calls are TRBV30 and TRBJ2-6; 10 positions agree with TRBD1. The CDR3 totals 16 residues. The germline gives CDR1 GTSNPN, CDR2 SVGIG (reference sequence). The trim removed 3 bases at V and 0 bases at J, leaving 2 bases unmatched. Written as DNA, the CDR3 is TGTGCCTGGAGGGGACAGGGGAGCTCTGGGGCCAACGTCCTGACTTTC. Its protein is CAWRGQGSSGANVLTF.

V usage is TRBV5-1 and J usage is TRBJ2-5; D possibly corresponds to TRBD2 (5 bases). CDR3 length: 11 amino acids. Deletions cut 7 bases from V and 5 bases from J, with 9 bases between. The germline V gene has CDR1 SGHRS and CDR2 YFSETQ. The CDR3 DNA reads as TGCGCCAGCGGGAGAGGGGAGACCCAGTACTTC. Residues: CASGRGETQYF. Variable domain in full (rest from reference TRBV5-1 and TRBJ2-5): KAGVTQTPRYLIKTRGQQVTLSCSPISGHRSVSWYQQTPGQGLQFLFEYFSETQRNKGNFPGRFSGRQFSNSRSEMNVSTLELGDSALYLCASGRGETQYFGPGTRLLVL.

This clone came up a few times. The CDR3 reads CASSLVAGQGFYEQYF. The CDR3 nucleotides are TGTGCCAGCAGCTTAGTGGCGGGACAGGGCTTCTACGAGCAGTACTTC. The rearrangement joins TRBV7-2 to TRBJ2-7, with 9 nucleotides matching TRBD1. V was clipped by 1 base and J by 3 bases; unmatched bases: 7. The V gene's germline CDR1 is SGHTA and CDR2 FQGNSA. CDR3 size: 16 residues.

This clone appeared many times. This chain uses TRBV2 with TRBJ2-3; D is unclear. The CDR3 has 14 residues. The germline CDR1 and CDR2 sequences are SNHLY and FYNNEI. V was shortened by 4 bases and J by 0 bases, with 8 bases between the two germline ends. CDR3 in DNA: TGTGCCAGCAGTGCTGTGCTTAGCACAGATACGCAGTATTTT. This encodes CASSAVLSTDTQYF.

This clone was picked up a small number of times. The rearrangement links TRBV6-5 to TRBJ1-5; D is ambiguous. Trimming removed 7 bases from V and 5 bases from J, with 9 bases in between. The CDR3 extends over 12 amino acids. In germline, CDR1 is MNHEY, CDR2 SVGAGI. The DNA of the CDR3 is TGTGCCAGCAACCCCCCACATCAGCCCCAGCATTTT. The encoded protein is CASNPPHQPQHF.

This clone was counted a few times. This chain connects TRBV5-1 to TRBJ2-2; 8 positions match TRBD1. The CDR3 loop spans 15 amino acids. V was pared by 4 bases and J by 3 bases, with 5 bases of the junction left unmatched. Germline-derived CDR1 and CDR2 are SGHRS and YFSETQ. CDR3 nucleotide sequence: TGCGCCAGCAGCAAGGACAGGGAAGACACCGGGGAGCTGTTTTTT. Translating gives CASSKDREDTGELFF.

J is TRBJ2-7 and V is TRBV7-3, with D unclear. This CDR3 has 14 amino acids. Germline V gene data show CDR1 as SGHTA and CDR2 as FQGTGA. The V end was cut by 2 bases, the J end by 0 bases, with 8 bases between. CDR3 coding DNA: TGTGCCAGCAGCTTAGGGCAGCCCTCCTACGAGCAGTACTTC. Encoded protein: CASSLGQPSYEQYF.

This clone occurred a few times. The CDR3 region is CAISASPGLAGGGGATDTQYF. The CDR3 region has the DNA TGTGCCATCAGTGCCTCCCCGGGACTAGCGGGAGGCGGGGGAGCCACAGATACGCAGTATTTT. The chain uses TRBV10-3 and TRBJ2-3; 15 bases agree with TRBD2. J lost 2 bases, V lost 4 bases, and 16 bases had no gene match. Germline assignment: CDR1 ENHRY and CDR2 SYGVKD. The length of the CDR3 is 21 residues.

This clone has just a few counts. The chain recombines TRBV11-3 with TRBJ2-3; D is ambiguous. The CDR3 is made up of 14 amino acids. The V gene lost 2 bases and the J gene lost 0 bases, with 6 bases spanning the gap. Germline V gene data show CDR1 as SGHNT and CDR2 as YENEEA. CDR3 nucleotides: TGTGCCAGCAGCTTAATCGGTAGCACAGATACGCAGTATTTT. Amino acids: CASSLIGSTDTQYF.